The 9 T cell receptor beta chains below come from one sample, sequenced in a study of blood T cells in healthy people across ages. The authors ran a second PCR of roughly 7 to 11 cycles using a sample-barcoded 5' primer and a J-beta primer mix. Via MiXCR, TCRdb re-called the 5' RACE reads, giving one row per CDR3 protein. Altogether hundreds of thousands of distinct CDR3 sequences are present, roughly 20% being singletons, with the ten largest covering 3.5% to 4%. The sequenced sample was blood. The source is a man between 65 and 85 years old in good health.

This chain joins TRBV20-1 and TRBJ2-1, with 7 bases that match TRBD2. CDR1 and CDR2 (germline): DFQATT, SNEGSKA (reference sequence). This CDR3 is 15 amino acids long. Trimming cost V 3 bases and J 7 bases; bases outside gene matches: 12. CDR3 sequence (DNA): TGCAGTGCTAGGTTGGCTAGCGGAGCGGGGAATGAGCAGTTCTTC. Its translation: CSARLASGAGNEQFF.

The gene calls are TRBV5-1 and TRBJ2-6, with D perhaps TRBD1 (6 bases). The CDR3 is made up of 17 amino acids. Germline values: CDR1 SGHRS, CDR2 YFSETQ. V was shortened by 4 bases and J by 0 bases, with 14 bases between the two germline ends. CDR3 sequence (DNA): TGCGCCAGCAGCCTGCAGGGGCCTAGCTCTGGGGCCAACGTCCTGACTTTC. Translated: CASSLQGPSSGANVLTF.

This clonotype turned up a few times. The chain couples TRBV5-1 to TRBJ2-2; the match to TRBD1 covers 8 bases. V shed 0 bases, J shed 2 bases, and the junction held 3 bases outside the gene matches. Germline CDR1 SGHRS, CDR2 YFSETQ. The CDR3 consists of 16 residues. CDR3 region: CASSLGDRFNTGELFF. CDR3 DNA: TGCGCCAGCAGCTTGGGGGACAGGTTTAACACCGGGGAGCTGTTTTTT.

V usage is TRBV6-1 and J usage is TRBJ2-1, with 7 positions matching TRBD2. The CDR3 has 14 residues. V trimming: 8 bases; J trimming: 7 bases; junction bases outside the gene matches: 11. Germline V gives CDR1 MNHNS, CDR2 SASEGT. This CDR3 is CASGGDSLGNEQFF. CDR3 nucleotide sequence: TGTGCCAGCGGGGGGGATTCCCTGGGGAATGAGCAGTTCTTC.

This sequence joins TRBV21-1 and TRBJ2-5; the table's D call, TRBD1, has no DNA check behind it. The J call may not be correct, given that the DNA end is closer to TRBJ2-1. TRBV21-1 is noted as a pseudogene. The CDR3 runs 16 residues. For the CDR3, the DNA is TGTGCCAGCAGCAAAGCGCATCGTAGGGGCTGGAATGAGCAGTTCTTC. This sequence encodes CASSKAHRRGWNEQFF.

There are a few counts of this clonotype. The chain is built from TRBV6-4 and TRBJ2-5; D might be TRBD1 or TRBD2, each matching 5 bases. CDR1 and CDR2 (germline): MRHNA, SNTAGT. Trimming pared 6 bases from V and 11 bases from J, leaving 16 bases between. This CDR3 spans 12 amino acids. The CDR3 spells CASRGRGGEQYF. The DNA for the CDR3 is TGTGCCAGCAGAGGACGGGGCGGAGAGCAGTACTTC.

This clonotype was seen a few times. The CDR3 DNA is TGTGCCAGCAGTACCATGGACAGGGGGCCTGGGGCCAACGTCCTGACTTTC. Residues: CASSTMDRGPGANVLTF. The chain joins TRBV6-2 or TRBV6-3 to TRBJ2-6; 11 bases fit TRBD1. This CDR3 is built from 17 residues. Germline V gene data show CDR1 as MNHEY and CDR2 as SVGEGT. J gave up 2 bases and V 5 bases, and 5 bases lay outside the gene matches.

This sequence joins TRBV30 and TRBJ2-7; tentative D call: TRBD1 (6 bases). The V end was cut by 0 bases, the J end by 2 bases, with 11 bases between. Germline CDR1 reads GTSNPN; CDR2 reads SVGIG (reference sequence). The CDR3 is 14 residues long. The CDR3 loop reads CAWSVRGRAYEQYF. As DNA, the CDR3 is TGTGCCTGGAGTGTAAGGGGGAGAGCCTACGAGCAGTACTTC.

Only a few counts were recorded for this clonotype. The chain uses TRBV6-6 and TRBJ2-1, with TRBD2 identical over 7 bases. With 6 bases clipped from V and 5 bases from J, the junction kept 4 bases outside the gene matches. The germline gives CDR1 MNHNY, CDR2 SVGAGI (reference sequence). The CDR3 consists of 13 residues. The CDR3 reads CASSSSGDNEQFF. CDR3 bases: TGTGCCAGCAGCTCCAGCGGGGACAATGAGCAGTTCTTC.